The rows below give T cell receptor beta chains drawn from one sample of a study of tumor and adjacent non-tumor tissue in lung cancer. TCRdb re-analysed the multiplex PCR reads in MiXCR, keeping a single row per CDR3 protein. Here the sample spans more than 85,000 distinct CDR3 sequences, approximately 80% being singletons. The specimen was lung tumor tissue. These receptors were taken from a man aged 65 to 85 with non-small cell lung cancer. Both conserved end residues are part of each CDR3. Each record gives: D gene, V gene, J gene, clone size, CDR3 DNA, CDR3 protein. A D gene is named only where the DNA matches it firmly. A row's size may be missing; if present it is once, few, many or a size class.

NA,TRBV7-9,TRBJ2-5,NA,TGTGCCAGCCACTTAGTCGTGAGGGGCCGAGAGAGCCAGTACTTC,CASHLVVRGRESQYF
TRBD2,TRBV11-1,TRBJ2-1,many,TGTGCCAGCAGCCTGACTAGCGGGCACAACAATGAGCAGTTCTTC,CASSLTSGHNNEQFF
NA,TRBV5-5,TRBJ2-5,NA,TGTGCCAGCAGCCTCTGGGAGGAAGAGATCCAGTACTTC,CASSLWEEEIQYF
TRBD1,TRBV9,TRBJ2-3,NA,TGTGCCAGCAGCGAGACAGGGGTTGAAGATACGCAGTATTTT,CASSETGVEDTQYF
NA,TRBV10-2,TRBJ2-7,NA,TGCGCCAGCAGTCAGTGGGGAGATAGGCGCGACGAGCAGTACTTC,CASSQWGDRRDEQYF
NA,TRBV20-1,TRBJ2-2,many,TGCAGTGCTAGCGGGGTTACAACCGGGGAGCTGTTTTTT,CSASGVTTGELFF
NA,TRBV20-1,TRBJ1-2,NA,TGCAGTGCTAGGCTGACTAGCCCGGGCTACACCTTC,CSARLTSPGYTF
TRBD1,TRBV29-1,TRBJ2-5,NA,TGCAGCGTTGGGACAGGGGGAGTGGAGACCCAGTGCTTC,CSVGTGGVETQCF
TRBD2,TRBV20-1,TRBJ2-1,NA,TGCAGTGTCCCGGGACTAGCTAGGATTGAGCAGTTCTTC,CSVPGLARIEQFF
NA,TRBV28,TRBJ2-3,NA,TGTGCCTGCAGTTCCCCACAACATGGTTTACTTAGCACAGATACGCAGTATTTT,CACSSPQHGLLSTDTQYF
NA,TRBV4-2,TRBJ1-1,few,TGTGCCAGCAGCCAAGATCGAAGGCTTGAAGCTCTCTTT,CASSQDRRLEALF
NA,TRBV28,TRBJ2-3,few,TGTGCCGGCAGCCCTCGAGACCGTACAGATGCGCAGTATTTT,CAGSPRDRTDAQYF
NA,TRBV28,TRBJ1-2,many,TGTGCCAGCAGTCTAACACCTAACTATGGCTACACCTTC,CASSLTPNYGYTF
NA,TRBV11-3,TRBJ1-1,NA,TGTGCCGGCAGCTTAAAGTCATGGTGGATGAACACTGAAGCTTTCTTT,CAGSLKSWWMNTEAFF
NA,TRBV6-6,TRBJ2-7,NA,TGTGCCAGCAGTTACGCGGAAAACAGGGATGATCAGTACTTC,CASSYAENRDDQYF
NA,TRBV5-4,TRBJ2-1,many,TGTGCCAGCAGCTTGAATCGAGGGAATGAGCAGTTCTTC,CASSLNRGNEQFF
NA,TRBV12-3/TRBV12-4,TRBJ1-1,NA,TGTGCCAGCAGTCTCTCCGGGGGGGTCATTGAAACTTTCTTT,CASSLSGGVIETFF
NA,TRBV6-2/TRBV6-3,TRBJ2-1,NA,TGTGCCAGCAGTTACCTTCGGGGGCGGCTAGGTGAGCAGTTCTTC,CASSYLRGRLGEQFF
NA,TRBV13,TRBJ2-7,NA,TGTGCCGGAAGCTCAACCACGGGGAACGAGCAGTACTTC,CAGSSTTGNEQYF
NA,TRBV4-2,TRBJ2-5,once,TGTGCCAGCGGCCCAATGGCCGGACGACAATTTGAAGAGACTCAGTACTTC,CASGPMAGRQFEETQYF
NA,TRBV5-6,TRBJ1-2,NA,TGTGCCAGCAGCATAGTCGACAGAGCTAACTATGGTTACACCTTC,CASSIVDRANYGYTF
NA,TRBV20-1,TRBJ1-2,NA,TGCAGTGCTAAAGGAGGTCTCTACATCTTC,CSAKGGLYIF
NA,TRBV11-2,TRBJ2-3,NA,TGTGCCAGCTACTTAGGGCCCGGTGGGGCAGATACGCAATATTTT,CASYLGPGGADTQYF
NA,TRBV28,TRBJ1-5,many,TGTGCCAGCAGTTACACAGTCTTACGGCCCCAGCATTTT,CASSYTVLRPQHF
TRBD1,TRBV5-4,TRBJ1-1,NA,TGTGATAGTAGCTTTAAGACCGGGACAGGGGGCACTGAAGCTTTCTTT,CDSSFKTGTGGTEAFF
NA,TRBV7-8,TRBJ2-1,NA,TGTGCCAGCATAGGAGGTAGCGGAGGGTACAATGAGCAGTTCTTC,CASIGGSGGYNEQFF
NA,TRBV11-2,TRBJ1-1,NA,TGTGCCAGCAGTTTAGCGGAGATGGAGATAAACACTGAAGCTTTCTTT,CASSLAEMEINTEAFF
TRBD1,TRBV5-8,TRBJ2-7,NA,TGTGCCAGGAGCGCCTTTGACAGGGACGAGCAGTACTTC,CARSAFDRDEQYF
NA,TRBV7-3,TRBJ2-4,many,TGTGCCAGCAGCCCGGGCCAAGGGCTAGCCAAAAACATTCAGTACTTC,CASSPGQGLAKNIQYF
NA,TRBV29-1,TRBJ1-2,NA,TGCAGCGTGATTCCCAACAATGGCTACACCTTC,CSVIPNNGYTF
NA,TRBV6-2/TRBV6-3,TRBJ2-7,NA,TGTGCCAGCAGTTACGGTAGCAGGGGATATTCCTCATACGAGCAGTACTTC,CASSYGSRGYSSYEQYF
NA,TRBV5-6,TRBJ2-1,NA,TGTGCAAGCAGTTCCGGTAGGGGGGGCTCCTACAATGAGCAATTCTTC,CASSSGRGGSYNEQFF
NA,TRBV7-8,TRBJ2-7,NA,TGTGCCAGCAGCACGATAGGGGGAACCCACACCTACGAGCAGTACTTC,CASSTIGGTHTYEQYF
NA,TRBV29-1,TRBJ2-7,NA,TGCAGCGTCACACAGGGTACACAGTACGAACAGTACTTC,CSVTQGTQYEQYF
NA,TRBV6-1,TRBJ2-3,few,TGTGCCAGTTCTAGAACTCCTAACACAGATACGCAGTATTTT,CASSRTPNTDTQYF
NA,TRBV14,TRBJ2-2,NA,TGTGCCAGCAACCAAATGGGGAAGGCCGGGGAGCTGTTTTTT,CASNQMGKAGELFF
TRBD2,TRBV12-3/TRBV12-4,TRBJ2-2,NA,TGTGCCAGCAGGGTAGCGGGGAGTACCTGGGAGCTGTTTTTT,CASRVAGSTWELFF
NA,TRBV29-1,TRBJ1-1,once,TGCATCATTGTGGCTGAGAGGCCTGAAGCTTTCTTT,CIIVAERPEAFF
NA,TRBV11-3,TRBJ2-1,NA,TGTGCCAGCACCTTAGATCCGACGGGGGGCAGGGGTGAGCATTTCTTC,CASTLDPTGGRGEHFF
NA,TRBV7-9,TRBJ2-1,NA,TGTGCCAGCAGACCCCCCGGGGCCAGATTTCTCGAGCAGTTCTTC,CASRPPGARFLEQFF
NA,TRBV6-6,TRBJ1-6,many,TGTGCCAGCAGCCGTCCAGAGGGTAATTCACCCCTCCACTTT,CASSRPEGNSPLHF
NA,TRBV6-6,TRBJ1-6,many,TGTGCCAGGGTCATGTTTTGGGGTTCACCCCTCCACTTT,CARVMFWGSPLHF
NA,TRBV10-2,TRBJ1-5,NA,TGCCCCAGCAGCTGGGATAGGGAGAACCAGCCCCAGCATTTT,CPSSWDRENQPQHF
NA,TRBV29-1,TRBJ2-1,NA,TGCAGCGCCCTTGGGTCGTACGGGAGCAACTCCTACAATGAGCAGTTCTTC,CSALGSYGSNSYNEQFF
TRBD1,TRBV4-2,TRBJ1-1,NA,TGTGCCAGCAGCCAAGATCCGGGACAGGGGGCCCGGATCACTGAAGCTTTCTTT,CASSQDPGQGARITEAFF
TRBD1,TRBV6-1,TRBJ1-2,NA,TGTGCCAGCATTGAAATGGACAGGGAGAAAGGCTTC,CASIEMDREKGF
NA,TRBV10-3,TRBJ2-7,NA,TGTGCCATCAATGGTGCAGGGAATCCCTACGAGCAGTACTTC,CAINGAGNPYEQYF
NA,TRBV4-1,TRBJ1-2,once,TGCGCCAGCAGTCAAGTAAGGGTGGATGGCTACACCTTC,CASSQVRVDGYTF
NA,TRBV4-1,TRBJ2-7,NA,TGCCCCAGCAGCCTGGGACCGCACTCCTACGAGCAGTACTTC,CPSSLGPHSYEQYF
TRBD2,TRBV20-1,TRBJ2-1,NA,TGCAGTGTTAGGGATCCCAGCGGGGGGGCCGGTTGGGATGGGCAGTTCTTC,CSVRDPSGGAGWDGQFF
TRBD2,TRBV7-3,TRBJ2-1,NA,TGTGCCAGCAGACGTAGCGGGGGCCTCTACAATGAGCAGTTGTTC,CASRRSGGLYNEQLF
NA,TRBV7-9,TRBJ2-1,NA,TGTGCCAGCCAGCGAAATTCCTACAATGAGCAGTTCTTC,CASQRNSYNEQFF
NA,TRBV12-3/TRBV12-4,TRBJ2-1,NA,TGTGCCAGCAGTGAAGCGGACCCTCACCTCACCAGCTCCTACAATGAGCAGTTCTTT,CASSEADPHLTSSYNEQFF
NA,TRBV11-2,TRBJ2-7,NA,TGTGCCAGCAGCTTAACCGACGGAGCACACGAGCAGTACTTC,CASSLTDGAHEQYF
TRBD1,TRBV7-9,TRBJ2-2,NA,TGTGTCAGCAGCTGGGCGGCAGGGGGCATCGGGGAGCTGTTTTTT,CVSSWAAGGIGELFF
NA,TRBV6-6,TRBJ2-1,NA,TGTGCCAGCAGTTCCCAGGTGAATTACAGTGAGCAGTTCTTC,CASSSQVNYSEQFF
NA,TRBV28,TRBJ1-2,NA,TGTGCCAGCAGTCTAACACCTAACTTTGGCCACACCTTC,CASSLTPNFGHTF
NA,TRBV29-1,TRBJ2-7,NA,TGCAACGTCACACAGGTTACACCGTACGAGCAGTACTTC,CNVTQVTPYEQYF
NA,TRBV12-3/TRBV12-4,TRBJ2-3,NA,TGTGATAGCAGTTTCAGAGAGACGCAGTATTTT,CDSSFRETQYF
TRBD1,TRBV5-4,TRBJ1-6,NA,TGTGCCAACAGAACCCGGGACAGAACTTCACCACTCCACTTT,CANRTRDRTSPLHF